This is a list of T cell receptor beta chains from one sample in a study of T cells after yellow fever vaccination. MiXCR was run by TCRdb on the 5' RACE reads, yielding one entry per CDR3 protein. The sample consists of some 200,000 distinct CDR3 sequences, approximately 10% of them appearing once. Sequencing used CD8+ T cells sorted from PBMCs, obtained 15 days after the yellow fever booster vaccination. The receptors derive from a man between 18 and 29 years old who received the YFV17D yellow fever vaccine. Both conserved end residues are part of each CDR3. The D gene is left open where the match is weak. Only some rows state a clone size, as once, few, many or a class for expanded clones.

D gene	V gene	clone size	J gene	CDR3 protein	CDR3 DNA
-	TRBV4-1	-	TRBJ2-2	CASSQDDGELFF	TGCGCCAGCAGCCAAGACGACGGGGAGCTGTTTTTT
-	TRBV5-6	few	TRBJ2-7	CASSLGRQLYEQYF	TGTGCCAGCAGCTTGGGACGGCAGCTGTACGAGCAGTACTTC
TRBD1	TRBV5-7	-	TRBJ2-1	CASGEGQGADEQFF	TGTGCCAGCGGGGAGGGACAGGGGGCGGATGAGCAGTTCTTC
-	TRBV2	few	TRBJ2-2	CASARWGAPTGELFF	TGTGCCAGCGCCAGGTGGGGGGCGCCCACCGGGGAGCTGTTTTTT
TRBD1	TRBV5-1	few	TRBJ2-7	CASSSGQGAATYEQYF	TGCGCCAGCAGCTCCGGACAGGGGGCCGCGACCTACGAGCAGTACTTC
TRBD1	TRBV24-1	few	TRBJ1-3	CATSDPHRGQRRRPGNTIYF	TGTGCCACCAGTGATCCCCACAGGGGGCAACGACGGCGTCCCGGAAACACCATATATTTT
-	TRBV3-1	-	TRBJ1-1	CASSVQGLAEAFF	TGTGCCAGCAGCGTTCAGGGGTTGGCTGAAGCTTTCTTT
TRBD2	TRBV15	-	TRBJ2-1	CATRPGTRDEQFF	TGTGCCACCAGGCCCGGGACTAGAGACGAGCAGTTCTTC
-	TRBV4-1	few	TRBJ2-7	CASSQGDFSSYEQYF	TGCGCCAGCAGCCAAGGGGACTTCAGCTCCTACGAGCAGTACTTC
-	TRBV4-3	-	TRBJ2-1	CASSQDPGGNYNEQFF	TGCGCCAGCAGCCAAGACCCCGGGGGCAACTACAATGAGCAGTTCTTC
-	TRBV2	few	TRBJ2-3	CASFGTSDTQYF	TGTGCCAGCTTCGGGACCTCAGATACGCAGTATTTT
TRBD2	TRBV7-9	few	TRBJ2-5	CASSPHGEGILETQYF	TGTGCCAGCAGCCCCCACGGGGAGGGGATTTTGGAGACCCAGTACTTC
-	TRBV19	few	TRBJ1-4	CASSIADGINEKLFF	TGTGCCAGTAGTATAGCCGACGGAATTAATGAAAAACTGTTTTTT
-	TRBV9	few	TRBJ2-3	CASSVAGTPTTDTQYF	TGTGCCAGCAGCGTAGCCGGCACCCCTACTACAGATACGCAGTATTTT
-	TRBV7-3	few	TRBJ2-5	CASSATSGTPRETQYF	TGTGCCAGCAGCGCAACGTCCGGGACTCCCCGGGAGACCCAGTACTTC
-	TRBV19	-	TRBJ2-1	CASGGWDEQFF	TGTGCCAGCGGGGGTTGGGATGAGCAGTTCTTC
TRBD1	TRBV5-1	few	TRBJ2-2	CASSHGQGPTGELFF	TGCGCCAGCAGCCACGGACAGGGTCCGACCGGGGAGCTGTTTTTT
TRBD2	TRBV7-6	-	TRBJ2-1	CASSLVIAGPNEQFF	TGTGCCAGCAGCTTAGTTATAGCGGGGCCGAATGAGCAGTTCTTC
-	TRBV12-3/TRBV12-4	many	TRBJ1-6	CASSLDNSPLHF	TGTGCCAGCAGCCTCGATAATTCACCCCTCCACTTT
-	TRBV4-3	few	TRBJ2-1	CASSQDRQGLYNEQFF	TGCGCCAGCAGCCAAGACAGGCAGGGGTTATACAATGAGCAGTTCTTC
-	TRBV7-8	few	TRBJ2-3	CASSGLPPSVPTDTQYF	TGTGCCAGCAGCGGACTGCCACCGTCCGTCCCCACAGATACGCAGTATTTT
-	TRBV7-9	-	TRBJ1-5	CASSLGRAQPQHF	TGTGCCAGCAGCTTAGGGAGGGCTCAGCCCCAGCATTTT
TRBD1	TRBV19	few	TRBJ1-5	CASSTPGQGRILNQPQHF	TGTGCCAGTAGTACTCCCGGACAGGGGAGGATCCTAAATCAGCCCCAGCATTTT
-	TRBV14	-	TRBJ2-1	CASSHRPNEQFF	TGTGCCAGCAGCCACCGGCCAAATGAGCAGTTCTTC
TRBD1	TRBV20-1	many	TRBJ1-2	CSARGQGGVYGYTF	TGCAGTGCTAGAGGACAGGGGGGGGTCTATGGCTACACCTTC
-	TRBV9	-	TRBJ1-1	CASSVVEAPGVGAFF	TGTGCCAGCAGCGTAGTAGAGGCCCCCGGGGTGGGAGCTTTCTTT
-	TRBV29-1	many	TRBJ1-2	CSVPLPGYYGYTF	TGCAGCGTGCCCCTCCCGGGCTACTATGGCTACACCTTC
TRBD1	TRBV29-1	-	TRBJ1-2	CSVGRTGWIYGYTF	TGCAGCGTTGGCCGGACAGGGTGGATCTATGGCTACACCTTC
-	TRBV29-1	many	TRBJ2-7	CSVAVWTDFYEQYF	TGCAGCGTGGCCGTGTGGACGGATTTTTACGAGCAGTACTTC
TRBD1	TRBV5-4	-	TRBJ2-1	CASSPPTGMSSYNEQFF	TGTGCCAGCAGCCCCCCGACAGGGATGAGCTCCTACAATGAGCAGTTCTTC
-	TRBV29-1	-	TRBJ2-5	CSVEPLQETQYF	TGCAGCGTTGAGCCGTTGCAAGAGACCCAGTACTTC
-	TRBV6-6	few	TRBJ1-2	CASRAGLTKANYGYTF	TGTGCCAGCAGAGCGGGGTTAACCAAAGCTAACTATGGCTACACCTTC
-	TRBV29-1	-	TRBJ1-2	CSVDSGYGYTF	TGCAGCGTTGATTCTGGCTATGGCTACACCTTC
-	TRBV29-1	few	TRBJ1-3	CSVEKRSSGNTIYF	TGCAGCGTTGAGAAGCGATCCTCTGGAAACACCATATATTTT
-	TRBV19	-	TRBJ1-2	CASSIGAGSIYGYTF	TGTGCCAGTAGTATCGGCGCCGGATCGATCTATGGCTACACCTTC
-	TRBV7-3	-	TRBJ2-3	CASSLTGGQDTQYF	TGTGCCAGCAGCTTAACGGGGGGGCAAGATACGCAGTATTTT
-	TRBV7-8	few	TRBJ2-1	CASSLFFEEGGYSYNEQFF	TGTGCCAGCAGCTTATTTTTTGAGGAGGGGGGTTACTCCTACAATGAGCAGTTCTTC
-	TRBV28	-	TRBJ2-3	CASSPPPDRATEYTDTQYF	TGTGCCAGCAGTCCGCCTCCAGACCGGGCTACGGAGTACACAGATACGCAGTATTTT
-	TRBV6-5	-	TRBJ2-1	CASTERASSYNEQFF	TGTGCCAGCACCGAGCGGGCCAGCTCCTACAATGAGCAGTTCTTC
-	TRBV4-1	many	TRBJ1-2	CASSPLTATYGYTF	TGCGCCAGCAGCCCTTTAACAGCCACCTATGGCTACACCTTC
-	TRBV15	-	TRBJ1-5	CATGIWDGYNQPQHF	TGTGCCACCGGCATTTGGGACGGATACAATCAGCCCCAGCATTTT
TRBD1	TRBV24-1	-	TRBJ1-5	CATSDAAGQEGNSNQPQHF	TGTGCCACCAGTGATGCAGCGGGACAGGAGGGAAATAGCAATCAGCCCCAGCATTTT
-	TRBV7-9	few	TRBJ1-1	CASSPPGTGNTEAFF	TGTGCCAGCAGCCCCCCTGGAACGGGGAACACTGAAGCTTTCTTT
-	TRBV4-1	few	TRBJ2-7	CASSQTHQPSWSSYEQYF	TGCGCCAGCAGCCAAACTCACCAGCCTTCCTGGAGCTCCTACGAGCAGTACTTC
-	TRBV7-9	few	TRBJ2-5	CASTVLRPPEEKETQYF	TGTGCCAGCACCGTCTTGCGCCCGCCGGAAGAAAAAGAGACCCAGTACTTC
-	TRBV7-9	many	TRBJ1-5	CASSLEGNNQPQHF	TGTGCCAGCAGCTTGGAAGGAAATAATCAGCCCCAGCATTTT
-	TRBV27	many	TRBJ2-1	CASSFTLGRVTYNEQFF	TGTGCCAGCAGTTTTACCCTCGGCAGGGTAACCTACAATGAGCAGTTCTTC
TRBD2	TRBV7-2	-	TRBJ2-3	CASSFAPWTSGGLDTQYF	TGTGCCAGCAGCTTCGCCCCCTGGACTAGCGGGGGATTAGATACGCAGTATTTT
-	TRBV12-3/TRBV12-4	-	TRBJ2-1	CASSLAGTEQFF	TGTGCCAGCAGTTTAGCTGGGACTGAGCAGTTCTTC
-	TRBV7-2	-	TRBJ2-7	CASSLPGAVHEQYF	TGTGCCAGCAGCTTACCCGGGGCCGTCCACGAGCAGTACTTC
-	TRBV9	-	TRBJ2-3	CASSVDGPGAWDTQYF	TGTGCCAGCAGCGTAGACGGCCCCGGAGCTTGGGATACGCAGTATTTT
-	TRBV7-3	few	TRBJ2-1	CASSPLFSSYNEQFF	TGTGCCAGCAGCCCCTTGTTCAGCTCCTACAATGAGCAGTTCTTC
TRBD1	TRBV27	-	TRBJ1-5	CASSLGAGGRQPQHF	TGTGCCAGCAGTTTAGGGGCAGGGGGCCGTCAGCCCCAGCATTTT
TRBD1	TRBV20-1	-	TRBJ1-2	CSARGGGYGYTF	TGCAGTGCCAGGGGGGGAGGCTATGGCTACACCTTC
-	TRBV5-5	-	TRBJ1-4	CASSFGQVNEKLFF	TGTGCCAGCAGCTTTGGCCAGGTGAATGAAAAACTGTTTTTT
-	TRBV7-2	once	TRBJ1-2	CASSPGTYFNYGYTF	TGTGCCAGCAGCCCCGGGACTTACTTTAACTATGGCTACACCTTC
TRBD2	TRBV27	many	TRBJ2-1	CASSLTTSVGVHEQFF	TGTGCCAGCAGTTTAACGACTAGCGTGGGGGTTCATGAGCAGTTCTTC
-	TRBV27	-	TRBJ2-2	CASSLEPAGTGELFF	TGTGCCAGCAGTTTAGAACCGGCTGGGACCGGGGAGCTGTTTTTT
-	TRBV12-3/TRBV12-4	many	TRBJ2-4	CASSPAPDRNIQYF	TGTGCCAGCAGCCCTGCCCCAGACCGAAACATTCAGTACTTC
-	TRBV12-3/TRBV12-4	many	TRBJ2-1	CASSFSGVSEQFF	TGTGCCAGCAGTTTCTCCGGGGTCAGTGAGCAGTTCTTC